This record looks at one T cell receptor beta chain sequence and its context. Antigen specificity is unknown. This entry belongs to a study of cytomegalovirus exposure and HLA in healthy donors. Study-level findings and limits: The study reported that TCR beta sequences accurately predicted HLA-A and HLA-B alleles in most subjects. A later analysis linked a missense DCLRE1C variant to TCR beta V- and J-gene trimming. Among TCR beta chains of equal frequency, HLA-associated ones were more clonally expanded in a later analysis.

Primers for the PCR totalled 60 Vbeta and 13 Jbeta. The protocol was immunoSEQ multiplex PCR, while the TCRdb copy is restricted to in-frame clones and leaves out a portion. This table has some 130,000 clones, roughly three fifths appearing once. This receptor was taken from a middle-aged man in good health and CMV-seropositive. The source material was PBMCs.

This CDR3 is CASSPYIGQGEITDTQYF. The CDR3 DNA reads as TGCGCCAGCAGCCCTTACATCGGACAGGGCGAAATCACAGATACGCAGTATTTT. The rearrangement links TRBV4-3 to TRBJ2-3; 8 bases fit TRBD1. The CDR3 sequence is 18 residues long. Germline-derived CDR1 and CDR2 are LGHNA and YSLEER. After removal of 4 bases from V and 2 bases from J, the junction contained 14 bases not matched to a gene.